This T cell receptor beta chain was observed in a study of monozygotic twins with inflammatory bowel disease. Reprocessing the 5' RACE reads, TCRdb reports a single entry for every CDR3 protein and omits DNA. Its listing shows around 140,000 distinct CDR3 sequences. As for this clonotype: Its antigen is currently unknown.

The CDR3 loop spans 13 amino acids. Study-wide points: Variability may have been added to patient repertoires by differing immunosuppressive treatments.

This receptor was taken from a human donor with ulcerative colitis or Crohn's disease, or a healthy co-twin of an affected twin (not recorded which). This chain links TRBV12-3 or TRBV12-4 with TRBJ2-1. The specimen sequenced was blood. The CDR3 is CASSLGTGNEQFF.